A selection of T cell receptor beta chains follows, all from one sample in a study of early T cells in non-severe SARS-CoV-2 infection. From the 5' RACE reads, TCRdb called clonotypes with MiXCR, one entry per CDR3 protein. Here the sample spans approximately 65,000 distinct CDR3 sequences, roughly 13% being singletons. What was sequenced was whole blood. All receptors come from an adult who was a healthcare worker with PCR-confirmed SARS-CoV-2 infection or an uninfected control (not recorded which). Each CDR3 is given with its conserved first and last residue. Each record gives: J gene, V gene, D gene, clone size, CDR3 DNA, CDR3 protein. D genes are given only for firm matches. Clone size is shown for a subset of rows, as once, few, many or a class of expanded clone.

>TRBJ1-1|TRBV7-2|NA|many
TGTGCCAGCAGCTTAGCGGGTAGAGGAAACACTGAAGCTTTCTTT
CASSLAGRGNTEAFF
>TRBJ1-3|TRBV10-3|NA|many
TGTGCCACCTCGCTGGGTCTAAACACCATATATTTT
CATSLGLNTIYF
>TRBJ2-3|TRBV9|NA|few
TGTGCCAGCAGCGCCAACTTGGGGGAAATAGATACGCAGTATTTT
CASSANLGEIDTQYF
>TRBJ2-6|TRBV12-3/TRBV12-4|NA|NA
TGTGCCAGCAGCCGGGACAACTCTGGGGCCAACGTCCTGACTTTC
CASSRDNSGANVLTF
>TRBJ2-6|TRBV5-1|NA|few
TGCGCCAGCAGCCCTACCACAAGTCCTGGGGCCAACGTCCTGACTTTC
CASSPTTSPGANVLTF
>TRBJ1-1|TRBV11-2|NA|NA
TGTGCCAGCAGCTCCCCTCGTGGGGGTGCGGGTAGCGCTGAAGCTTTCTTT
CASSSPRGGAGSAEAFF
>TRBJ1-2|TRBV24-1|NA|few
TGTGCCACCAGTGATCGGACACACACTTATGGCTACACCTTC
CATSDRTHTYGYTF
>TRBJ2-5|TRBV29-1|NA|few
TGCAGCGTTGAGTCAGGACTATCTTACCAAGAGACCCAGTACTTC
CSVESGLSYQETQYF
>TRBJ1-4|TRBV5-1|NA|few
TGCGCCAGCAGCGCTAGGACGGCTGAAAAACTGTTTTTT
CASSARTAEKLFF
>TRBJ2-1|TRBV4-3|NA|NA
TGCGCCAGCAGCCAAGATGCGTTCCCCCGCAATGAGCAGTTCTTC
CASSQDAFPRNEQFF
>TRBJ2-2|TRBV19|NA|NA
TGTGCCAGTAGTGTAGCCCCTGTAGGTCCTGGGGAGCTGTTTTTT
CASSVAPVGPGELFF
>TRBJ2-7|TRBV28|NA|few
TGTGCCAGCAGTCTTCCTGGACAGAGCTCCTACGAGCAGTACTTC
CASSLPGQSSYEQYF
>TRBJ2-3|TRBV28|NA|few
TGTGCCAGCAGTTCGGCAGGGGGCACAGATACGCAGTATTTT
CASSSAGGTDTQYF
>TRBJ2-7|TRBV6-5|TRBD1|NA
TGTGCCAGCAGTTACTCCTGGACAGGGGGCTACGAGCAGTACTTC
CASSYSWTGGYEQYF
>TRBJ1-3|TRBV3-1|NA|many
TGTGCCAGCAGTTCCCCGCGCTCTGGAAACACCATATATTTT
CASSSPRSGNTIYF
>TRBJ2-1|TRBV2|NA|NA
TGTGCCAGCAGACTTAGCTCCTACAATGAGCAGTTCTTC
CASRLSSYNEQFF
>TRBJ1-2|TRBV11-1|NA|NA
TGTGCCAGCAGCGTAGGCATACGGGGAGATGGCTACACCTTC
CASSVGIRGDGYTF
>TRBJ2-1|TRBV27|TRBD1|many
TGTGCCAGCAATAGAGGCTGGGGACAGGGGGCCTACAATGAGCAGTTCTTC
CASNRGWGQGAYNEQFF
>TRBJ2-7|TRBV4-2|NA|few
TGTGCCAGCAGCCAAGATCGCGGCAGCGGTTACGAGCAGTACTTC
CASSQDRGSGYEQYF
>TRBJ2-1|TRBV6-1|NA|few
TGTGCCAGCAGTGAATGGGGGGGCCGCTCTATTGCTCCCTACAATGAGCAGTTCTTC
CASSEWGGRSIAPYNEQFF
>TRBJ2-2|TRBV29-1|NA|many
TGCAGCGCATTAGAGGGGACCGGGGAGCTGTTTTTT
CSALEGTGELFF
>TRBJ2-3|TRBV10-1|NA|NA
TGCGCCAGCAGTATGGACCAGAGGGTGACAGATACGCAGTATTTT
CASSMDQRVTDTQYF
>TRBJ1-4|TRBV20-1|NA|NA
TGCAGTGCTCGCCGAGAAAAACTGTTTTTT
CSARREKLFF
>TRBJ1-4|TRBV6-6|NA|NA
TGTGCCAGCAGTTACGGACAGTCTCCCTCGAATGAAAAACTGTTTTTT
CASSYGQSPSNEKLFF
>TRBJ1-2|TRBV20-1|TRBD1|few
TGCAGTGCTAGTTTGGGGACAGGTCTCAACTATGGCTACACCTTC
CSASLGTGLNYGYTF
>TRBJ2-1|TRBV29-1|NA|many
TGCAGCGTTACAGAATTCTCCTACAATGAGCAGTTCTTC
CSVTEFSYNEQFF
>TRBJ2-1|TRBV6-8|NA|few
TGTGCCAGCACACCGTTCAGGGGGGCGTCCTACAATGAGCAGTTCTTC
CASTPFRGASYNEQFF
>TRBJ1-2|TRBV6-1|NA|many
TGTGCCAGCAGTGAAGGACCAAGAAAAGCCGGGCCTGGAGGCTATGGCTACACCTTC
CASSEGPRKAGPGGYGYTF
>TRBJ1-6|TRBV19|TRBD1|many
TGTGCCAGTAGTATCAGGGGGCATCGATCACCCCTCCACTTT
CASSIRGHRSPLHF
>TRBJ2-1|TRBV5-1|NA|NA
TGCGCCAGCAGCTTGTCAATAGGGCTTGATGCAGGGGATGAGCAGTTCTTC
CASSLSIGLDAGDEQFF